Detailed here is one T cell receptor beta chain. The source of the sample is a study of shared T cell receptors in the human thymus. Clones were read by immunoSEQ multiplex PCR, and TCRdb kept only the in-frame ones, dropping some. Among 500,000 to 850,000 clones listed, 80% to 90% were seen once. The CDR3 runs 17 residues. Germline V CDR1 and CDR2: LGHNA, YSLEER. V dropped 0 bases and J dropped 8; count of bases not matched to a gene: 9. The sample was also reused in another study, on human thymus T cells. That study reports: The donor group consisted of healthy Finnish infants who were having corrective surgery for congenital heart defects. Highly overlapping thymic repertoires in unrelated individuals were reported by related research.

The chain joins TRBV4-3 to TRBJ2-1; 11 bases agree with TRBD1. The sequence derives from a boy under two years old with a congenital heart defect. Sequences were obtained from thymocytes. The CDR3 DNA sequence: TGCGCCAGCAGCCAAGATTTTGGACAGGGGGCGGGGGATGAGCAGTTCTTC. This codes for CASSQDFGQGAGDEQFF.